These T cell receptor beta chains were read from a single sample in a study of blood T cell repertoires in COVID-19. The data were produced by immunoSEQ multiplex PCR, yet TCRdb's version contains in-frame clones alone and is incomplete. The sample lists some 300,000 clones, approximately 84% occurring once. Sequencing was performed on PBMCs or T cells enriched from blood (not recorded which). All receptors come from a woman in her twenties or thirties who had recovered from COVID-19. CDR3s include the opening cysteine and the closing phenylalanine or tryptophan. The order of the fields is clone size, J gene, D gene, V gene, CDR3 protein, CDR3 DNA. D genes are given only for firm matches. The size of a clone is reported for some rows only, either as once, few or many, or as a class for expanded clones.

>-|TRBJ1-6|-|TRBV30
CAWSPPDRDNSPLHF
TGTGCCTGGAGTCCCCCGGACAGAGATAATTCACCCCTCCACTTT
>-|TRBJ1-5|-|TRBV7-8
CASSSDRGNQPQHF
TGTGCCAGCAGTTCGGACAGAGGCAATCAGCCCCAGCATTTT
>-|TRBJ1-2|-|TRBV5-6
CASSKQGKESGYTF
TGTGCCAGCAGCAAGCAGGGTAAGGAGAGCGGCTACACCTTC
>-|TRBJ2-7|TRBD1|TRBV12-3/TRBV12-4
CASSLRQGVEQYF
TGTGCCAGCAGTTTGCGACAGGGGGTCGAGCAGTACTTC
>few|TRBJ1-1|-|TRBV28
CASIPGGGTEAFF
TGTGCCAGCATCCCGGGGGGGGGCACTGAAGCTTTCTTT
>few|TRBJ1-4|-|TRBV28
CASSQQATNEKLFF
TGTGCCAGCAGCCAACAGGCAACTAATGAAAAACTGTTTTTT
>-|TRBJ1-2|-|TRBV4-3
CASSQGRGGYTF
TGCGCCAGCAGCCAAGGTCGGGGTGGCTACACCTTC
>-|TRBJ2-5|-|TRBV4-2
CASSQAQETQYF
TGTGCCAGCAGCCAGGCCCAAGAGACCCAGTACTTC
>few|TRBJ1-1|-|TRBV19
CASSIFQRDTEAFF
TGTGCCAGTAGTATTTTCCAGCGGGACACTGAAGCTTTCTTT
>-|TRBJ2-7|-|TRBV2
CASSESGYEQYF
TGTGCCAGCAGTGAATCGGGCTACGAGCAGTACTTC
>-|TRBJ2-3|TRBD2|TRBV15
CATSGGGSDTQYF
TGTGCCACCTCCGGGGGGGGTTCAGATACGCAGTATTTT
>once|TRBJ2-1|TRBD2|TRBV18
CASSPAGTSGLIQFF
TGTGCCAGCTCACCAGCCGGGACTAGCGGGCTGATCCAGTTCTTC
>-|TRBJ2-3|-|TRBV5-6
CASSFGTDTQYF
TGTGCCAGCAGCTTCGGCACAGATACGCAGTATTTT
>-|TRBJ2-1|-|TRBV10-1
CASSELLTNEQFF
TGCGCCAGCAGTGAGTTACTTACCAATGAGCAGTTCTTC
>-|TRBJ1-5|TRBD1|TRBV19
CASNWQGAGQPQHF
TGTGCCAGTAATTGGCAGGGGGCGGGACAGCCCCAGCATTTT
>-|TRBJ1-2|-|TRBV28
CASSAGGEVYGYTF
TGTGCCAGCTCGGCCGGGGGGGAAGTCTATGGCTACACCTTC
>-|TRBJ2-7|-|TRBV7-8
CASSEGLSLLKSSYEQYF
TGTGCCAGCAGCGAGGGACTCTCACTACTAAAAAGCTCCTACGAGCAGTACTTC
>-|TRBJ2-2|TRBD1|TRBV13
CASSSHRGVNTGELFF
TGTGCCAGCAGCTCCCACAGGGGCGTGAATACCGGGGAGCTGTTTTTT
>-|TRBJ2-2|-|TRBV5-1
CASSSKTGYTGELFF
TGCGCCAGCAGCTCGAAGACAGGATACACCGGGGAGCTGTTTTTT
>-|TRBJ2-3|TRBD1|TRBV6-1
CASSVQGAPSTDTQYF
TGTGCCAGCAGTGTACAGGGGGCCCCTAGCACAGATACGCAGTATTTT
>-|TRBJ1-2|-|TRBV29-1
CSVSVGRLTYGYTF
TGCAGCGTTAGTGTTGGCAGGTTGACCTATGGCTACACCTTC
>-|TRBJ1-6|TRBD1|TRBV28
CASSFRGPVGSPLHF
TGTGCCAGCAGTTTCAGGGGGCCTGTCGGTTCACCCCTCCACTTT
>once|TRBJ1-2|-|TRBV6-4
CASCPQPRGPYGYTF
TGTGCCAGCTGCCCACAGCCCAGGGGCCCCTATGGCTACACCTTC
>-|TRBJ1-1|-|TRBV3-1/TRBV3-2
CASSQESGLTEAFF
TGTGCCAGCAGCCAAGAATCAGGGCTCACTGAAGCTTTCTTT
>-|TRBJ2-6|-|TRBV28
CASSYPSSPSGANVLTF
TGTGCCAGCAGCTACCCCTCGAGTCCCTCTGGGGCCAACGTCCTGACTTTC
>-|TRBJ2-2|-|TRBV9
CASSAWDSTGELFF
TGTGCCAGCAGCGCCTGGGACTCCACCGGGGAGCTGTTTTTT
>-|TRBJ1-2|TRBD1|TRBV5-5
CASSGTGRGYTF
TGTGCCAGCAGCGGGACAGGGAGGGGCTACACCTTC
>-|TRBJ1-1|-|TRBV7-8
CASSGTGLGNTEAFF
TGTGCCAGCAGCGGAACAGGGTTGGGGAACACTGAAGCTTTCTTT
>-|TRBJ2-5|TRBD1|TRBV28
CASSRRQGRDF
TGTGCCAGCAGCCGCCGACAGGGCCGGGACTTC